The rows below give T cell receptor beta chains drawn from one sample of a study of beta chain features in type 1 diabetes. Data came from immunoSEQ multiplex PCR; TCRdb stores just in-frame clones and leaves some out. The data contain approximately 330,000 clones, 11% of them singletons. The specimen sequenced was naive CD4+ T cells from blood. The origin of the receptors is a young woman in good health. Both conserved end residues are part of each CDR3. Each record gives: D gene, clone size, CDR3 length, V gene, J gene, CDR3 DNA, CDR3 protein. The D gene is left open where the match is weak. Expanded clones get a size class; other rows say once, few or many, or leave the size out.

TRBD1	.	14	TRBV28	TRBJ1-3	TGTGCCAGCGGTACGACAGGGCCTGGAAACACCATATATTTT	CASGTTGPGNTIYF
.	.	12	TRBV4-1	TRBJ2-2	TGCGCCAGCCAGCGGAACACCGGGGAGCTGTTTTTT	CASQRNTGELFF
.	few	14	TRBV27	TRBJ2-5	TGTGCCAGCAGTCGCATCAGGGGATGGGAGACCCAGTACTTC	CASSRIRGWETQYF
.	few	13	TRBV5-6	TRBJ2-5	TGTGCCAGCAGCCCGGTAAACCAAGAGACCCAGTACTTC	CASSPVNQETQYF
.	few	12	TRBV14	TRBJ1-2	TGTGCCAGCAGCCAAGACAGGTTTCGCTACACCTTC	CASSQDRFRYTF
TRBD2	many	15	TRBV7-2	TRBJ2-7	TGTGCCAGCAGCTTAGAAGCGGGGCCGACCTACGAGCAGTACTTC	CASSLEAGPTYEQYF
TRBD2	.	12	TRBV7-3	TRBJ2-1	TGTGCCAGCAGCCCCGGGACTAGAGAACGGTTCTTC	CASSPGTRERFF
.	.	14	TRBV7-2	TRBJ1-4	TGTGCCAGCAGCCCCCACCTCGGAGAGCAAAAACTGTTTTTT	CASSPHLGEQKLFF
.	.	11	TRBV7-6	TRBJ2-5	TGTGCCAGCAGCGCGGAAGAGACCCAGTACTTC	CASSAEETQYF
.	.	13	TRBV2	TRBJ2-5	TGTGCCAGCAGTGAAGGGCTCCAAGAGACCCAGTACTTC	CASSEGLQETQYF
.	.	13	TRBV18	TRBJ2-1	TGTGCCAGCTCCCGCGGGTTATACAATGAGCAGTTCTTC	CASSRGLYNEQFF
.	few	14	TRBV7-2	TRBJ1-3	TGTGCCAGCAGTCGACAGAACTCTGGAAACACCATATATTTT	CASSRQNSGNTIYF
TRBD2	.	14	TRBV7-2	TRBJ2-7	TGTGCCAGCAGCGCGCGGGAGGGGTCCTACGAGCAGTACTTC	CASSAREGSYEQYF
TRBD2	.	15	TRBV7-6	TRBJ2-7	TGTGCCAGCAGCCCCGGACTAGCGTACTCCTACGAGCAGTACTTC	CASSPGLAYSYEQYF
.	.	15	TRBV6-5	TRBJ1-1	TGTGCCAGCAGTTACTTCGAACAGTTCAACACTGAAGCTTTCTTT	CASSYFEQFNTEAFF
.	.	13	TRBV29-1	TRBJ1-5	TGCAGCGTTGTGGCAGGGTTGGGACAGCCCCAGCATTTT	CSVVAGLGQPQHF
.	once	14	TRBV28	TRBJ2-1	TGTGCCAGCCGAATCGGGACACCGTACAATGAGCAGTTCTTC	CASRIGTPYNEQFF
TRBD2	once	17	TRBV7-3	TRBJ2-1	TGTGCCAGCAGCTTAAGGGGACTAGCGTCGACCTACAATGAGCAGTTCTTC	CASSLRGLASTYNEQFF